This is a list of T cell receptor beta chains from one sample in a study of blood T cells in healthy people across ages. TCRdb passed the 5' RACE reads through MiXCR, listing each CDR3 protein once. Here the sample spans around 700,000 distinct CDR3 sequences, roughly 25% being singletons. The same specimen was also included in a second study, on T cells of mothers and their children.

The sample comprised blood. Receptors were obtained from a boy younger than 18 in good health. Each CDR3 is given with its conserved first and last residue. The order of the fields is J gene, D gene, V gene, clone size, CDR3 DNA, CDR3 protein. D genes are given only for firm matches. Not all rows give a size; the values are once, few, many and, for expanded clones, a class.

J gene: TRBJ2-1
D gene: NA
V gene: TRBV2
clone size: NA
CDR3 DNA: TGTGCCAGCAGTGCCGACAGTACGGGGGACAATGAGCAGTTCTTC
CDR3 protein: CASSADSTGDNEQFF

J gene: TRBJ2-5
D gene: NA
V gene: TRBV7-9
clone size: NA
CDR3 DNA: TGTGCCAGCAGTTCGGTGCCCAGCGACAACCAAGAGACCCAGTACTTC
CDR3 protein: CASSSVPSDNQETQYF

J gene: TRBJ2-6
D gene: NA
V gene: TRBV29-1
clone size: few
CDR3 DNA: TGCAGCGTTGAAGAAGTGGGGCCTGGGGCCAACGTCCTGACTTTC
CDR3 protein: CSVEEVGPGANVLTF

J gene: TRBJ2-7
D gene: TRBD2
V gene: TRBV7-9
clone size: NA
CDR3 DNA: TGTGCCAGCAGCCCTTCTAGCGGTCCCACGAACGAGCAGTACTTC
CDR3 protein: CASSPSSGPTNEQYF

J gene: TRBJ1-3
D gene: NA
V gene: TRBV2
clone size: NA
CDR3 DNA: TGTGCCAGCAGGAGCAGAGTCTCTGGAAACACCATATATTTT
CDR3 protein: CASRSRVSGNTIYF

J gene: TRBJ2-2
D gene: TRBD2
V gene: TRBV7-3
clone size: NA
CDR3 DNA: TGTGCCAGCAGCTTAATAGGACTAGCGGTTAACACCGGGGAGCTGTTTTTT
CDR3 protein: CASSLIGLAVNTGELFF

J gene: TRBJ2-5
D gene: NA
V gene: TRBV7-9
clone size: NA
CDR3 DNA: TGTGCCAGCAACACTCGAGAGAGCCAGTACTTC
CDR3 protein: CASNTRESQYF

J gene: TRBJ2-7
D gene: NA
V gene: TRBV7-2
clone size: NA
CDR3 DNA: TGTGCCAGCAGCTTAGAGGGGGGGCTGGTCTACGAGCAGTACTTC
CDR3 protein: CASSLEGGLVYEQYF

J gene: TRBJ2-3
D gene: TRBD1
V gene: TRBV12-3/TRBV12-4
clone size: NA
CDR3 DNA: TGTGCCAGCAGTTCTCCGGGACAGGGCCCAGGAGATACGCAGTATTTT
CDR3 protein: CASSSPGQGPGDTQYF

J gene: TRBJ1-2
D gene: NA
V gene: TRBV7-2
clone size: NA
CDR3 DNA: TGTGCCAGCAGCCACGAGGTTGGCACCTTC
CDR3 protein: CASSHEVGTF

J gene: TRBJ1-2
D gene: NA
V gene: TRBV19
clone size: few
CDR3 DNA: TGTGCCAGTAGTACGCAGGAGGGAGGCTACACCTTC
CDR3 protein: CASSTQEGGYTF

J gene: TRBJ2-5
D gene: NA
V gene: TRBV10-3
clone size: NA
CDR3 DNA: TGTGCCATCAGTGAAGAAAATCCCGGGGAGAATCAAGCAGAGACCCAGTACTTC
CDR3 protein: CAISEENPGENQAETQYF

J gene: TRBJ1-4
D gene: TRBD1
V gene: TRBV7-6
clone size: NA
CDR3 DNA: TGTGCCAGCAGCTTAGAACCAGGGGGAGAGGATGAAAAACTGTTTTTT
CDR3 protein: CASSLEPGGEDEKLFF

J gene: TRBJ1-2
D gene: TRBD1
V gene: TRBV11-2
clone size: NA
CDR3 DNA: TGTGCCAGCAGCCTCGGACAGGGGGCCCTTGGCTACACCTTC
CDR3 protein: CASSLGQGALGYTF

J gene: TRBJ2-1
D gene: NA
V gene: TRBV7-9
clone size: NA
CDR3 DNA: TGTGCCAGCACCCAGGAGGCCGGCAATGAGCAGTTCTTC
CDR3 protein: CASTQEAGNEQFF

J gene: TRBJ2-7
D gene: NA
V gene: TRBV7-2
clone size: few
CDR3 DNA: TGTGCCAGCAGCTCCTCGTGGACCGGGATCAGGGTATTAGGCTACGAGCAGTACTTC
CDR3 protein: CASSSSWTGIRVLGYEQYF

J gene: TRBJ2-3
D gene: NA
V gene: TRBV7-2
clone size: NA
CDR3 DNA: TGTGCCAGCAGCTTAGAGGGTGGATCCGGTACGCAGTATTTT
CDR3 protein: CASSLEGGSGTQYF

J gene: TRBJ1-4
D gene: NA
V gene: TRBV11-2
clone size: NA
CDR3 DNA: TGTGCCAGCAGCTTAGATGGGGGAGGTGAAAAACTGTTTTTT
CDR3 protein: CASSLDGGGEKLFF

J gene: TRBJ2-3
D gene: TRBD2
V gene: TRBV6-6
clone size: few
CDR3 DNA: TGTGCCAGCAAGGGCGGGGGGGGCACAGATACGCAGTATTTT
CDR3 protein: CASKGGGGTDTQYF

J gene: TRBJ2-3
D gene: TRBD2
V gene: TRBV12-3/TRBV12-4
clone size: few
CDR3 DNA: TGTGCCAGCAGTGCGGGGGGCGCAGATACGCAGTATTTT
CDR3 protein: CASSAGGADTQYF

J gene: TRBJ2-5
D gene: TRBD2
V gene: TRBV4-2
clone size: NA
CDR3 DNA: TGTGCCAGCAGCCCAAGCATGGGGGGGGAGACCCAGTACTTC
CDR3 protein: CASSPSMGGETQYF

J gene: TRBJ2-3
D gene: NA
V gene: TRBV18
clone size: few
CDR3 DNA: TGTGCCAGCTCACCAGGAGGGATTACAGATACGCAGTATTTT
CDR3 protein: CASSPGGITDTQYF

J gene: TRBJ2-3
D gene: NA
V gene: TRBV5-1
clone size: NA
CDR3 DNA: TGCGCCAGCAGCTCCCCGACTGGCCTCACAGATACGCAGTATTTT
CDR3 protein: CASSSPTGLTDTQYF

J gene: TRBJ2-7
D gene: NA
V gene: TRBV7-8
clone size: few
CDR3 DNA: TGTGCCAGCAGCTTCCAGGGGAGGGATAACGAGCAGTACTTC
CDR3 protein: CASSFQGRDNEQYF

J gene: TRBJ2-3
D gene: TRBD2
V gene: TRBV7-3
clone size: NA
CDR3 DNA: TGTGCCAGCAGCTTATCCGCCGGACTAGCGGCAGATACGCAGTATTTT
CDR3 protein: CASSLSAGLAADTQYF

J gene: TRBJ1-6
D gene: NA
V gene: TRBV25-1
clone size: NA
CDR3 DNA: TGTGCCAGCAGCGCCAACTATAATTCACCCCTCCACTTT
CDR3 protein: CASSANYNSPLHF

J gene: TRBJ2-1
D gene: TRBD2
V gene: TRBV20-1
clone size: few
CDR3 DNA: TGCAGTGCCAAAGGAACTAGCGGCCAAAACAATGAGCAGTTCTTC
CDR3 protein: CSAKGTSGQNNEQFF

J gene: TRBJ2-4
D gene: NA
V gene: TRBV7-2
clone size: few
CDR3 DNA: TGTGCCAGCAGCCCGGTGGGGGGAATTCAAGCCAAAAACATTCAGTACTTC
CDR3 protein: CASSPVGGIQAKNIQYF

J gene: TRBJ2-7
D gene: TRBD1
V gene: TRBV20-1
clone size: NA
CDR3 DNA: TGCAGTGCTGATCAGGGGGCGGGCTACGAGCAGTACTTC
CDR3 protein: CSADQGAGYEQYF

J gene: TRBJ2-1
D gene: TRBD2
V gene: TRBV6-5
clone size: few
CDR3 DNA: TGTGCCAGCATCCATAGCGGGGCGGGCTCCTACAATGAGCAGTTCTTC
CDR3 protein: CASIHSGAGSYNEQFF

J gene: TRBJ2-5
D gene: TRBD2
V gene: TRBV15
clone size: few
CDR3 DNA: TGTGCCACCAGCACGGGCGGGGAGGGAAAGACCCAGTACTTC
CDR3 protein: CATSTGGEGKTQYF

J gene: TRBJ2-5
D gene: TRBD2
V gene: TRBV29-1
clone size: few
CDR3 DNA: TGCAGCGTTGAAGGACTAGCGGGAGGCCAGGAGACCCAGTACTTC
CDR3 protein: CSVEGLAGGQETQYF

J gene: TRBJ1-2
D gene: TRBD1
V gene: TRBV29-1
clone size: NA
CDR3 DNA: TGCAGCGTTTATGGACAGGGAGCTAACTATGGCTACACCTTC
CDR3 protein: CSVYGQGANYGYTF

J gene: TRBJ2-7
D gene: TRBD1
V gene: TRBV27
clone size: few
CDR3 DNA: TGTGCCAGCAGCCTAAGGGACAGGGGGAGGGAGCAGTACTTC
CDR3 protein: CASSLRDRGREQYF

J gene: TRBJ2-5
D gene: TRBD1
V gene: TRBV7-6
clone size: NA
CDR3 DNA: TGTGCCAGCAGCCACCCGACAGGGGAGTTAAGGGAAGAGACCCAGTACTTC
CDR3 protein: CASSHPTGELREETQYF

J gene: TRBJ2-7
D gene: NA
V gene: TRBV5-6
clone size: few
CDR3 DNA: TGTGCCAGCAGTCCCTCAGGAAGTGGTATCGCCTACGAGCAGTACTTC
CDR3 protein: CASSPSGSGIAYEQYF

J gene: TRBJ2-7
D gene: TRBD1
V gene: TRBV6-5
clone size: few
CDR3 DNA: TGTGCCAGCAGTGCGCTGACAGGGATCCGCTACGAGCAGTACTTC
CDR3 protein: CASSALTGIRYEQYF